The 32 T cell receptor beta chains given below trace back to one sample, sequenced in a study of control samples from healthy donors and cancer patients. Sequencing used immunoSEQ multiplex PCR; TCRdb keeps in-frame clones, though not all of them. Among approximately 70,000 clones, 87% were seen once, and the ten largest hold 3.5% to 4%. The sample consisted of blood. These TCRs come from a woman aged 50 to 65 in good health.

This chain joins TRBV12-3 or TRBV12-4 and TRBJ2-5; D remains unclear. Between the trimmed V and J ends, which lost 3 bases and 0 bases, there was a span of 5 bases. CDR3 length: 13 residues. CDR3 nucleotide sequence: TGTGCCAGCAGTTTCACTAACCAAGAGACCCAGTACTTC. Its translation is CASSFTNQETQYF.

This CDR3 is CASSTREEKTQYF. The CDR3 coding sequence is TGTGCCAGCAGTACCCGTGAGGAGAAGACCCAGTACTTC. The chain has TRBV27 and TRBJ2-5; unclear D gene. The CDR3 is 13 residues long. The V end lost 5 bases, the J end lost 6 bases, and 13 bases lay between the germline ends. Germline V gene sequence: CDR1 MNHEY, CDR2 SMNVEV (reference sequence).

The chain employs TRBV2 and TRBJ1-2; D uncertain. V was shortened by 2 bases and J by 6 bases, with 13 bases between the two germline ends. The CDR3 spans 14 residues. CDR1 is SNHLY and CDR2 is FYNNEI in the germline V gene. The CDR3 protein is CASSESRRLDGYTF. CDR3 in DNA: TGTGCCAGCAGTGAAAGTCGCAGGTTGGATGGCTACACCTTC.

CDR3 bases: TGTGCCAGCCGAACAGAGGGAGGCACAGATACGCAGTATTTT. Its protein product is CASRTEGGTDTQYF. The V gene is TRBV18, the J gene TRBJ2-3; tentative D call: TRBD2 (5 bases). This CDR3 has 14 amino acids. In germline, CDR1 is KGHSH, CDR2 LQKENI. V was cut by 8 bases and J by 1 base, with 13 bases left in between.

V gene TRBV5-1 combines with J gene TRBJ2-5; the D gene is possibly TRBD1 (6 bases). The ends were cut back, 4 bases at V and 3 bases at J, with 10 bases in the middle. Per germline, CDR1 SGHRS and CDR2 YFSETQ. The CDR3 runs 13 residues. This CDR3 reads CASSLDSEETQYF. The CDR3 DNA reads as TGCGCCAGCAGCCTGGACAGCGAAGAGACCCAGTACTTC. Drawing the rest from reference TRBV5-1 and TRBJ2-5, the complete variable domain is KAGVTQTPRYLIKTRGQQVTLSCSPISGHRSVSWYQQTPGQGLQFLFEYFSETQRNKGNFPGRFSGRQFSNSRSEMNVSTLELGDSALYLCASSLDSEETQYFGPGTRLLVL.

This clone appeared a few times. The chain recombines TRBV10-3 with TRBJ1-2, with 8 bases that match TRBD1. Looked up from germline, CDR1 is ENHRY and CDR2 is SYGVKD. The V segment lost 6 bases and the J segment 4 bases; nucleotides outside the gene matches: 4. This CDR3 region has 13 residues. CDR3 sequence reads: CAIRQGETYGYTF. CDR3 bases: TGTGCCATCAGACAGGGGGAGACCTATGGCTACACCTTC.

This sequence joins TRBV10-3 and TRBJ1-2, with D possibly matching TRBD1 (5 bases). There are 17 residues in the CDR3. Germline V CDR1 and CDR2: ENHRY, SYGVKD. V lost 0 bases and J 0 bases, leaving 14 bases between the germline ends. The chain's CDR3 is CAISESGRASANYGYTF. CDR3 coding DNA: TGTGCCATCAGTGAGTCTGGCAGGGCCTCAGCTAACTATGGCTACACCTTC.

DNA for the CDR3: TGTGCCAGCAGTTTTGAGGCCCAGCAGTACTTC. As protein: CASSFEAQQYF. This chain connects TRBV27 to TRBJ2-7; D is unclear. The CDR3 sequence is 11 residues long. Trimming removed 3 bases at V and 8 bases at J, with 8 bases between. In germline, CDR1 is MNHEY, CDR2 SMNVEV (reference sequence).

The V gene is TRBV14, the J gene TRBJ1-5, with D unresolved. Deletions cut 0 bases from V and 1 base from J, with 16 bases between. This CDR3 spans 18 amino acids. Germline CDR1 is SGHDN and CDR2 is FVKESK. The CDR3 loop is CASSQETSAVRSNQPQHF. CDR3 nucleotide sequence: TGTGCCAGCAGCCAAGAAACGTCGGCAGTAAGGAGCAATCAGCCCCAGCATTTT.

The chain couples TRBV19 to TRBJ2-7, with TRBD2 matching 8 bases. Trimming at V came to 2 bases and at J to 0 bases, leaving 0 bases not matched to a gene. CDR3 length equals 14 residues. Germline loops: CDR1 LNHDA, CDR2 SQIVND (reference sequence). The CDR3 spells CASSITSGSYEQYF. The CDR3 DNA follows: TGTGCCAGTAGTATAACTAGCGGCTCCTACGAGCAGTACTTC.

This chain uses TRBV27 with TRBJ2-7; D is perhaps TRBD2 (5 bases). CDR3 length: 13 amino acids. Per germline, CDR1 MNHEY and CDR2 SMNVEV (reference sequence). Trimming shortened V by 0 bases and J by 6 bases, and 9 bases separated the two germline ends. CDR3 nucleotides: TGTGCCAGCAGTTTATCCCGGGATACCGAGCAGTACTTC. It is translated as CASSLSRDTEQYF.

The gene calls are TRBV6-1 and TRBJ1-5, with D tentatively TRBD1 (5 bases). The CDR3 contains 17 residues. Germline V lookup: CDR1 MNHNS, CDR2 SASEGT. Trimming pared 4 bases from V and 2 bases from J, leaving 18 bases between. Here the CDR3 reads CASSGGSRGRGNQPQHF. CDR3 in DNA: TGTGCCAGCAGTGGAGGGTCCCGGGGACGGGGCAATCAGCCCCAGCATTTT.

The V gene is TRBV5-6, the J gene TRBJ2-3; 7 positions match TRBD1. CDR3 length equals 13 residues. V lost 4 bases to trimming and J lost 5 bases; unmatched junction nucleotides: 4. CDR1 is SGHDT, CDR2 YYEEEE, per germline. The chain's CDR3 is CASSVTGEDTQYF. The CDR3 DNA follows: TGTGCCAGCAGCGTTACAGGGGAAGATACGCAGTATTTT.

V gene TRBV2 combines with J gene TRBJ1-6, with D tentatively TRBD1 (6 bases). There are 14 residues in the CDR3. Germline V gene data show CDR1 as SNHLY and CDR2 as FYNNEI. V dropped 6 bases and J dropped 7 bases, with 13 bases sitting between them. The DNA for the CDR3 is TGTGCCAGCAGGCCCAGGGGCGTGAATTCACCCCTCCACTTT. Amino acids: CASRPRGVNSPLHF. The full variable domain, completed using reference TRBV2 and TRBJ1-6, is EPEVTQTPSHQVTQMGQEVILRCVPISNHLYFYWYRQILGQKVEFLVSFYNNEISEKSEIFDDQFSVERPDGSNFTLKIRSTKLEDSAMYFCASRPRGVNSPLHFGNGTRLTVT.

This chain uses TRBV27 with TRBJ2-3, with unresolved D. V lost 6 bases and J lost 1, with 5 bases in between. The germline CDR1 and CDR2 sequences are MNHEY and SMNVEV (reference sequence). The CDR3 length is 12 residues. The CDR3 DNA sequence: TGTGCCAGCAGACAGCGCACAGATACGCAGTATTTT. Amino acids: CASRQRTDTQYF.

The genes are TRBV13 and TRBJ2-7; possible D gene TRBD1, 5 bases. The CDR3 length is 15 residues. V was clipped by 3 bases and J by 1 base, with 13 bases between them. Germline assignment: CDR1 PRHDT and CDR2 FYEKMQ (reference sequence). CDR3 in DNA: TGTGCCAGCAGCTTTCAGGGATTCATTTCCTACGAGCAGTACTTC. As protein: CASSFQGFISYEQYF.

This clone was recorded only once. V usage is TRBV7-9 and J usage is TRBJ2-7; D call uncertain. From germline, CDR1 is SEHNR and CDR2 FQNEAQ (reference sequence). CDR3 length equals 11 residues. V lost 1 base and J 4 bases, leaving 2 bases between the germline ends. This CDR3 reads CASSLEYEQYF. The CDR3, as DNA: TGTGCCAGCAGCTTAGAGTACGAGCAGTACTTC. Combining the CDR3 with reference TRBV7-9 and TRBJ2-7 gives the whole variable domain DTGVSQNPRHKITKRGQNVTFRCDPISEHNRLYWYRQTLGQGPEFLTYFQNEAQLEKSRLLSDRFSAERPKGSFSTLEIQRTEQGDSAMYLCASSLEYEQYFGPGTRLTVT.

This clone was seen more than once but under ten times. The chain links TRBV3-1 (or the pseudogene TRBV3-2) to TRBJ1-5; D unresolved. Germline CDR1 and CDR2: LGHDT and YNNKEL (reference sequence). V was shortened by 0 bases and J by 3 bases, with 9 bases between the two germline ends. The CDR3 covers 15 residues. CDR3 sequence: CASSQDTGYNQPQHF. The DNA of the CDR3 is TGTGCCAGCAGCCAAGATACCGGATACAATCAGCCCCAGCATTTT.

This clone was observed a single time. The chain recombines TRBV5-4 with TRBJ1-2; D uncertain. Deletions cut 3 bases from V and 2 bases from J, with 14 bases between. The germline V gene has CDR1 SGHNT and CDR2 YYREEE (reference sequence). This CDR3 spans 15 amino acids. CDR3 residues: CASSSKREANYGYTF. CDR3 sequence (DNA): TGTGCCAGCAGCTCGAAAAGGGAGGCCAACTATGGCTACACCTTC.

This sequence joins TRBV7-9 and TRBJ1-1; D not resolved. V shed 2 bases and J shed 7 bases, with 8 bases lying between them. CDR3 length: 12 amino acids. The germline gives CDR1 SEHNR, CDR2 FQNEAQ (reference sequence). The DNA for the CDR3 is TGTGCCAGCAGCTTACCGGGCGGTGAAGCTTTCTTT. Translating it yields CASSLPGGEAFF.

The genes are TRBV6-4 and TRBJ2-1; D is uncertain. CDR1 and CDR2 (germline): MRHNA, SNTAGT. The V and J ends lost 2 bases and 0 bases respectively, with 11 bases between them. There are 16 residues in the CDR3. This chain's CDR3 is CASSDRVGFSYNEQFF. Written as DNA, the CDR3 is TGTGCCAGCAGTGACCGTGTCGGATTCTCCTACAATGAGCAGTTCTTC.

V is TRBV27 and J is TRBJ1-1; no firm D call. This CDR3 comprises 14 residues. From germline, CDR1 is MNHEY and CDR2 SMNVEV (reference sequence). The V gene lost 3 bases and the J gene lost 1 base, with 9 bases spanning the gap. The CDR3 here is CASSLFRENTEAFF. In DNA form, the CDR3 reads TGTGCCAGCAGTTTGTTTAGGGAGAACACTGAAGCTTTCTTT.

This sequence joins TRBV12-5 and TRBJ2-2, with D possibly being TRBD1 or TRBD2 (6 bases each). With 4 bases removed from V and 5 bases from J, the gap between germline ends came to 14 bases. This CDR3 has 15 amino acids. The germline gives CDR1 LGHNT, CDR2 FRNRAP. The CDR3: CASGSVGGRTGELFF. DNA for the CDR3: TGTGCTAGTGGTTCGGTAGGGGGGAGGACCGGGGAGCTGTTTTTT.

The chain uses TRBV28 and TRBJ2-7, with 9 bases fitting TRBD2. Germline trimming cut 4 bases from V and 3 bases from J; bases unmatched to any gene: 10. CDR3 size: 16 residues. Looked up from germline, CDR1 is MDHEN and CDR2 is SYDVKM. The CDR3 DNA is TGTGCCAGCAGTTACCTAATGGGGACTAGCAACTACGAGCAGTACTTC. Residues: CASSYLMGTSNYEQYF. The whole variable domain, remainder taken from reference TRBV28 and TRBJ2-7, is DVKVTQSSRYLVKRTGEKVFLECVQDMDHENMFWYRQDPGLGLRLIYFSYDVKMKEKGDIPEGYSVSREKKERFSLILESASTNQTSMYLCASSYLMGTSNYEQYFGPGTRLTVT.

DNA of the CDR3: TGTGCCAGCAGTAACCCTCCTGCCTCGGACGAGCAGTACTTC. It encodes CASSNPPASDEQYF. The V and J genes are TRBV6-2 or TRBV6-3 and TRBJ2-7; unclear D gene. Trimming shortened V by 5 bases and J by 5 bases, and 16 bases separated the two germline ends. The CDR3 is 14 amino acids. Per germline, CDR1 MNHEY and CDR2 SVGEGT.

This chain connects TRBV6-1 to TRBJ2-7; D is perhaps TRBD2 (6 bases). Trimming shortened V by 0 bases and J by 6 bases, and 12 bases separated the two germline ends. The CDR3 has 14 amino acids. The germline gives CDR1 MNHNS, CDR2 SASEGT. The CDR3 sequence: CASSEASGSGEQYF. For the CDR3, the DNA is TGTGCCAGCAGTGAAGCTAGCGGATCAGGCGAGCAGTACTTC.

The chain has TRBV14 and TRBJ1-1; the match to TRBD1 covers 9 bases. CDR3 length: 14 residues. Germline CDR1 reads SGHDN; CDR2 reads FVKESK. V dropped 4 bases and J dropped 3; count of bases not matched to a gene: 3. The CDR3 DNA reads TGTGCCAGCAGCCGGGACAGGGAATACACTGAAGCTTTCTTT. It codes for CASSRDREYTEAFF.

This clone was seen more than once but under ten times. The V and J genes are TRBV28 and TRBJ2-7; D not resolved. The V gene lost 8 bases and the J gene lost 1 base, with 21 bases spanning the gap. The CDR3 runs to 16 residues. Germline lookup yields CDR1 MDHEN and CDR2 SYDVKM. The CDR3 DNA is TGTGCCAGCGACGCAGTTTCTATGGGGATTTCCTACGAGCAGTACTTC. The encoded protein is CASDAVSMGISYEQYF.

This chain links TRBV6-1 with TRBJ1-4; D is uncertain. With 2 bases removed from V and 2 bases from J, the gap between germline ends came to 15 bases. The CDR3 length is 17 residues. Per germline, CDR1 MNHNS and CDR2 SASEGT. DNA for the CDR3: TGTGCCAGCAGTGAAAGGGAAATCAGGCGGACTAATGAAAAACTGTTTTTT. Encoded protein: CASSEREIRRTNEKLFF.

This clone was recorded a few times. The genes are TRBV6-6 and TRBJ2-7, with 9 bases that match TRBD1. The junction had 2 bases not matched to a gene; V was cut back by 4 bases and J by 1 base. Germline V gene lookup returns CDR1 MNHNY and CDR2 SVGAGI (reference sequence). The CDR3 is 14 residues long. The CDR3 coding sequence is TGTGCCAGCAGTTTCGGACAGGGGTCCTACGAGCAGTACTTC. This codes for CASSFGQGSYEQYF.

The CDR3 loop reads CASSLLLAENIQYF. The CDR3 DNA is TGTGCCAGCAGCTTGCTGCTAGCGGAAAACATTCAGTACTTC. The V call is TRBV28, the J call TRBJ2-4, with 7 bases fitting TRBD2. V shed 6 bases and J 5 bases; nucleotides not matched to a gene: 7. The CDR3 consists of 14 residues. Germline CDR1 reads MDHEN; CDR2 reads SYDVKM.

The J gene is TRBJ2-1, the V gene TRBV7-3; TRBD2 might be the D (6 bases). The CDR3 sequence is 14 residues long. Trimming took off 3 bases at V and 8 bases at J, with 14 bases between the two ends. Germline assignment: CDR1 SGHTA and CDR2 FQGTGA. Here the CDR3 DNA reads TGTGCCAGCAGCTTCGGGACTCTACCCGATGAGCAGTTCTTC. Its translation is CASSFGTLPDEQFF.